The present entry profiles one TCR beta chain with its context. One base away lies a much larger clone, so this may be a sequencing read error. Germline CDR1 is SEHNR and CDR2 is FQNEAQ (reference sequence). CDR3 length: 13 amino acids. For the second PCR, which ran for about 7 to 11 cycles, a sample-barcoded 5' primer and a J-beta primer mix were used. From the 5' RACE reads, TCRdb called clonotypes with MiXCR, one entry per CDR3 protein. Among some 700,000 distinct CDR3 sequences, approximately 39% were seen once, and the ten largest hold 20% to 25%. The data stem from a study of blood T cells in healthy people across ages.

The sequenced sample was blood. The rearrangement uses TRBV7-9 and TRBJ1-2, with unresolved D. The receptor was derived from a woman aged 60-75 years in good health. CDR3 amino acids: CVSSKEVGYGYTF. CDR3 nucleotides: TGTGTCAGCAGCAAAGAAGTGGGCTATGGCTACACCTTC.